This is a list of T cell receptor beta chains from one sample in a study of radiation and T cells in renal cell carcinoma. The protocol was immunoSEQ multiplex PCR, while the TCRdb copy is restricted to in-frame clones and leaves out a portion. Of approximately 25,000 clones in the sample, nearly 55% were seen once. The source material was tumor tissue, sampled from a patient whose treatment was nephrectomy without radiotherapy. The receptors here all came from a human donor with renal cell carcinoma. Each CDR3 is given with its conserved first and last residue. A D gene is named only where the DNA matches it firmly. Size tells how often a clone was seen (once, few, many) or the class of an expanded clone, and some rows leave it out.

clone_size: few
j_call: TRBJ2-7
d_call: TRBD2
v_call: TRBV19
cdr3_aa: CASSEIAGESYEQYF
cdr3_nt: TGTGCCAGTAGCGAGATAGCGGGGGAGTCCTACGAGCAGTACTTC

clone_size: few
j_call: TRBJ2-3
d_call: TRBD2
v_call: TRBV6-5
cdr3_aa: CASRIAGGGTDTQYF
cdr3_nt: TGTGCCAGCAGGATAGCGGGGGGGGGCACAGATACGCAGTATTTT

clone_size: few
j_call: TRBJ1-1
d_call: .
v_call: TRBV6-6
cdr3_aa: CASSDTFVGATEAFF
cdr3_nt: TGTGCCAGCAGTGACACATTTGTTGGCGCCACTGAAGCTTTCTTT

clone_size: .
j_call: TRBJ1-6
d_call: TRBD1
v_call: TRBV19
cdr3_aa: CASSTGTASNSPLHF
cdr3_nt: TGTGCCAGTAGTACCGGGACAGCGTCGAATTCACCCCTCCACTTT

clone_size: .
j_call: TRBJ2-1
d_call: .
v_call: TRBV21-1
cdr3_aa: CASSKVGGEYNEQFF
cdr3_nt: TGTGCCAGCAGCAAAGTGGGTGGGGAATACAATGAGCAGTTCTTC

clone_size: many
j_call: TRBJ1-4
d_call: .
v_call: TRBV7-6
cdr3_aa: CASTQSGAYEKLFF
cdr3_nt: TGTGCCAGCACCCAGTCGGGGGCCTACGAAAAACTGTTTTTT

clone_size: .
j_call: TRBJ2-3
d_call: .
v_call: TRBV9
cdr3_aa: CASSTSVGATQYF
cdr3_nt: TGTGCCAGCAGCACGAGTGTGGGGGCGACGCAGTATTTT

clone_size: .
j_call: TRBJ1-1
d_call: .
v_call: TRBV11-2
cdr3_aa: CASSFSTNTEAFF
cdr3_nt: TGTGCCAGCAGCTTTTCCACGAACACTGAAGCTTTCTTT

clone_size: .
j_call: TRBJ2-3
d_call: .
v_call: TRBV5-6
cdr3_aa: CASSWDTASDTQYF
cdr3_nt: TGTGCCAGCAGCTGGGATACGGCCTCAGATACGCAGTATTTT

clone_size: .
j_call: TRBJ1-1
d_call: .
v_call: TRBV7-9
cdr3_aa: CASSLYLDYTTEAFF
cdr3_nt: TGTGCCAGCAGCTTGTACTTAGATTATACCACTGAAGCTTTCTTT

clone_size: .
j_call: TRBJ2-7
d_call: .
v_call: TRBV7-6
cdr3_aa: CASSLAPGEIYEQYF
cdr3_nt: TGTGCCAGCAGCTTAGCGCCAGGGGAGATCTACGAGCAGTACTTC

clone_size: .
j_call: TRBJ1-2
d_call: .
v_call: TRBV7-2
cdr3_aa: CASSFGPLGDGYTF
cdr3_nt: TGTGCCAGCAGTTTCGGTCCTTTGGGGGATGGCTACACCTTC

clone_size: .
j_call: TRBJ2-7
d_call: .
v_call: TRBV18
cdr3_aa: CASSPKPRYEQYF
cdr3_nt: TGTGCCAGCTCACCAAAACCAAGATACGAGCAGTACTTC

clone_size: .
j_call: TRBJ1-1
d_call: .
v_call: TRBV5-1
cdr3_aa: CASSSLGDSSEAFF
cdr3_nt: TGCGCCAGCAGTTCACTGGGGGATAGTTCCGAAGCTTTCTTT

clone_size: .
j_call: TRBJ2-5
d_call: .
v_call: TRBV9
cdr3_aa: CASSPRTQGETQYF
cdr3_nt: TGTGCCAGCAGCCCCCGGACCCAGGGGGAGACCCAGTACTTC

clone_size: .
j_call: TRBJ2-5
d_call: .
v_call: TRBV25-1
cdr3_aa: CASRWGEETQYF
cdr3_nt: TGTGCCAGCAGGTGGGGGGAGGAGACCCAGTACTTC

clone_size: .
j_call: TRBJ1-5
d_call: TRBD1
v_call: TRBV15
cdr3_aa: CATSRRQGDDQPQHF
cdr3_nt: TGTGCCACCAGCAGGCGACAGGGTGATGATCAGCCCCAGCATTTT

clone_size: few
j_call: TRBJ1-3
d_call: .
v_call: TRBV29-1
cdr3_aa: CSVGGSNTIYF
cdr3_nt: TGCAGCGTTGGGGGAAGTAACACCATATATTTT

clone_size: few
j_call: TRBJ1-5
d_call: .
v_call: TRBV28
cdr3_aa: CASSPPHRVRSNQPQHF
cdr3_nt: TGTGCCAGCAGCCCCCCTCACAGGGTGAGGAGCAATCAGCCCCAGCATTTT

clone_size: .
j_call: TRBJ2-7
d_call: TRBD2
v_call: TRBV5-4
cdr3_aa: CASSKKAGDPYEQYF
cdr3_nt: TGTGCCAGCAGCAAAAAAGCGGGGGATCCCTACGAGCAGTACTTC

clone_size: few
j_call: TRBJ1-1
d_call: .
v_call: TRBV19
cdr3_aa: CASSLGGASIRRGTEAFF
cdr3_nt: TGTGCCAGTAGCCTCGGGGGGGCGTCCATCAGGCGGGGAACTGAAGCTTTCTTT

clone_size: .
j_call: TRBJ1-6
d_call: .
v_call: TRBV14
cdr3_aa: CASSQRAGRYNSPLHF
cdr3_nt: TGTGCCAGCAGCCAAAGGGCCGGACGGTATAATTCACCCCTCCACTTT